The clone carrying this TCR beta chain appeared a few times. What it binds is not known. This entry is derived from a study of human T cells and chemical hapten exposure. Overall study context: DPC (0.01%) was patch tested on the upper back and read at 6 days.

The CDR3 spans 12 residues. Germline assignment: CDR1 SNHLY and CDR2 FYNNEI. Trimming stripped 7 bases from V and 8 bases from J, with 14 bases between. Time point meaning: pre-sensitization, week 0. Treatment given: therapeutic diphenylcyclopropenone sensitization with weekly scalp DPC. Study outcomes and limitations: High-frequency TCRs, those above 1 in 1000, stayed the same after DPC sensitization.

Via MiXCR, TCRdb re-called the RACE reads, giving one row per CDR3 protein. Of fewer than 300,000 distinct CDR3 sequences listed, just under 8% are singletons. The TCR comes from a man aged 18 to 29 with alopecia areata. Some clones in this sample may be carry-over from other donors' samples. The V and J genes are TRBV2 and TRBJ1-1; D unresolved. Source: whole blood, taken in connection with sensitization to the hapten diphenylcyclopropenone (DPC). The CDR3 protein is CASIVQFTEAFF. CDR3 coding DNA: TGTGCCAGCATAGTACAGTTTACCGAAGCTTTCTTT. Variable domain in full (rest from reference TRBV2 and TRBJ1-1): EPEVTQTPSHQVTQMGQEVILRCVPISNHLYFYWYRQILGQKVEFLVSFYNNEISEKSEIFDDQFSVERPDGSNFTLKIRSTKLEDSAMYFCASIVQFTEAFFGQGTRLTVV.